What follows are 12 T cell receptor beta chains derived from one specimen sequenced in a study of cytomegalovirus exposure and HLA in healthy donors. The study ran its PCR with 60 Vbeta and 13 Jbeta primers. Here immunoSEQ multiplex PCR was the method, and the copy in TCRdb shows in-frame clones only, minus some. The sample lists around 180,000 clones; around 84% were seen once. The sequencing sample was made of PBMCs. The receptors shown here come from a woman aged 18-30 years in good health and CMV-seronegative.

The chain couples TRBV2 to TRBJ2-1; 9 bases match TRBD1. The length of the CDR3 is 12 residues. The germline V gene has CDR1 SNHLY and CDR2 FYNNEI. The V segment lost 6 bases and the J segment 8 bases; nucleotides outside the gene matches: 2. Written as DNA, the CDR3 is TGTGCCAGCAGGGACAGGGGCGATGAGCAGTTCTTC. Its translation is CASRDRGDEQFF.

The V and J genes are TRBV5-1 and TRBJ1-3; D perhaps matches TRBD1 (6 bases). CDR1 and CDR2 from the germline V gene are SGHRS and YFSETQ. This CDR3 comprises 15 residues. Trimming took 4 bases from V and 2 from J, leaving 13 bases between them. CDR3 sequence reads: CASSAVQGTGNTIYF. CDR3 DNA sequence: TGCGCCAGCAGCGCCGTCCAGGGGACTGGAAACACCATATATTTT.

This clone was counted a few times. The rearrangement joins TRBV2 to TRBJ1-4; TRBD1 agrees at 8 bases. In germline, CDR1 is SNHLY, CDR2 FYNNEI. The junction had 6 bases not matched to a gene; V was cut back by 5 bases and J by 7 bases. The CDR3 length is 14 residues. CDR3 residues: CASSQQGGGEKLFF. CDR3 nucleotide sequence: TGTGCCAGCAGTCAACAGGGGGGTGGTGAAAAACTGTTTTTT.

This sequence joins TRBV7-9 and TRBJ1-4; D remains unclear. V gave up 8 bases and J gave up 2 bases, with 12 bases separating them. This CDR3 has 14 amino acids. Germline lookup yields CDR1 SEHNR and CDR2 FQNEAQ (reference sequence). The CDR3 nucleotides are TGTGCCAGCCTTAGGGAGGCTACTAATGAAAAACTGTTTTTT. It translates to CASLREATNEKLFF. Complete variable domain (other parts from reference TRBV7-9 and TRBJ1-4): DTGVSQNPRHKITKRGQNVTFRCDPISEHNRLYWYRQTLGQGPEFLTYFQNEAQLEKSRLLSDRFSAERPKGSFSTLEIQRTEQGDSAMYLCASLREATNEKLFFGSGTQLSVL.

The V gene is TRBV5-5, the J gene TRBJ2-5, with D unclear. Between the trimmed V and J ends, which lost 0 bases and 0 bases, there was a span of 6 bases. Germline V gives CDR1 SGHKS, CDR2 YYEKEE (reference sequence). This CDR3 comprises 14 residues. The CDR3 protein is CASSLDPYQETQYF. The CDR3 DNA reads TGTGCCAGCAGCTTGGATCCGTACCAAGAGACCCAGTACTTC.

The rearrangement links TRBV18 to TRBJ2-1; weak D call: TRBD2 (6 bases). The CDR3 is 15 residues long. Germline CDR1 KGHSH, CDR2 LQKENI. Trimming cost V 4 bases and J 5 bases, with 15 bases left between them. The CDR3 loop is CASSLLGGGNNEQFF. In nucleotides, the CDR3 is TGTGCCAGCTCACTTTTGGGCGGCGGGAACAATGAGCAGTTCTTC.

The gene calls are TRBV4-1 and TRBJ2-6; D possibly corresponds to TRBD2 (5 bases). The germline gives CDR1 MGHRA, CDR2 YSYEKL. V lost 4 bases and J 0 bases, leaving 7 bases between the germline ends. The CDR3 has 15 amino acids. This CDR3 is CASSPRGSGANVLTF. In nucleotides, the CDR3 is TGCGCCAGCAGCCCTCGGGGCTCTGGGGCCAACGTCCTGACTTTC.

Note on this clone: One end of the junction is discordant with germline, which a read error may explain. This sequence joins TRBV6-1 and TRBJ1-1; perhaps TRBD1 as D (5 bases). The CDR3 runs 11 residues. CDR1 is MNHNS, CDR2 SASEGT, per germline. For the CDR3, the DNA is TGTGCCAGCAGGGAAGGGGCCCAAGCTTTCTTT. It translates to CASREGAQAFF.

The V call is TRBV15, the J call TRBJ1-2; TRBD1 is a possible D gene (5 bases). V lost 0 bases to trimming and J lost 4 bases, with 9 bases between them. This CDR3 is built from 14 residues. Germline-derived CDR1 and CDR2 are LNHNV and YYDKDF (reference sequence). CDR3 amino acids: CATSRDGGGYGYTF. The CDR3 DNA reads TGTGCCACCAGCAGAGACGGGGGGGGCTATGGCTACACCTTC.

This clone appeared a single time. This chain links TRBV28 with TRBJ2-5; unclear D gene. Germline values: CDR1 MDHEN, CDR2 SYDVKM. V gave up 5 bases and J gave up 3 bases, with 13 bases separating them. This CDR3 has 14 residues. The CDR3 DNA reads TGTGCCAGCAGTACCTACGGAGCCGAAGAGACCCAGTACTTC. Translation gives CASSTYGAEETQYF. The entire variable domain, with the rest obtained from reference TRBV28 and TRBJ2-5, is as follows: DVKVTQSSRYLVKRTGEKVFLECVQDMDHENMFWYRQDPGLGLRLIYFSYDVKMKEKGDIPEGYSVSREKKERFSLILESASTNQTSMYLCASSTYGAEETQYFGPGTRLLVL.

The rearrangement links TRBV19 to TRBJ1-2, with TRBD1 identical over 7 bases. The ends lost 3 bases at V and 4 bases at J; junction bases unmatched: 8. This CDR3 spans 15 amino acids. CDR1 and CDR2 (germline): LNHDA, SQIVND (reference sequence). The CDR3 is CASSMSHQGGYGYTF. CDR3 bases: TGTGCCAGTAGTATGTCCCACCAGGGGGGCTATGGCTACACCTTC.

The CDR3 region has the DNA TGTGCCTGGAGTGTACGAGGGACTCTCGGAAACACCATATATTTT. Protein product: CAWSVRGTLGNTIYF. V is TRBV30 and J is TRBJ1-3; possible D gene TRBD1, 5 bases. Trimming left V 0 bases short and J 4 bases short, with 13 bases between. Germline V gene lookup returns CDR1 GTSNPN and CDR2 SVGIG (reference sequence). This CDR3 contains 15 residues.